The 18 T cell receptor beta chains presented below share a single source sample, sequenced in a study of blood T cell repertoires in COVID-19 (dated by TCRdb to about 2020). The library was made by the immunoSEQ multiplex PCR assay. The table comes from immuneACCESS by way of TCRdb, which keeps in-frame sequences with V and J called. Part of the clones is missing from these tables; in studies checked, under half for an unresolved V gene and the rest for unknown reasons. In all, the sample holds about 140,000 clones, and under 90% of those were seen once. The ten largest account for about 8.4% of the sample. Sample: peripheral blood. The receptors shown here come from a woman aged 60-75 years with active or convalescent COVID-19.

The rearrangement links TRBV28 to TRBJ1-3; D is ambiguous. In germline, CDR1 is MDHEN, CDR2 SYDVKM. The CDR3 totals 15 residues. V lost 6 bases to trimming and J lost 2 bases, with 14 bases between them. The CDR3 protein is CASSHRRRAGNTIYF. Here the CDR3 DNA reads TGTGCCAGCAGCCACCGACGGAGGGCTGGAAACACCATATATTTT.

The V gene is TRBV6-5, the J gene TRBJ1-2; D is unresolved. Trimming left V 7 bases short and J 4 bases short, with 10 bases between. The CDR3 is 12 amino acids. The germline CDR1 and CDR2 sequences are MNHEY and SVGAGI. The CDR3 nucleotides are TGTGCCAGCACTACAGCCACCTATGGCTACACCTTC. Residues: CASTTATYGYTF.

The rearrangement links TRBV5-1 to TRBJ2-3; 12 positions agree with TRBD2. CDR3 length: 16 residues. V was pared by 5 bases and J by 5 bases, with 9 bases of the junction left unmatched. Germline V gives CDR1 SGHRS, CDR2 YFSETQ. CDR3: CASRTLAGGLGDTQYF. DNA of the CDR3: TGCGCCAGCAGGACTCTAGCGGGGGGGCTCGGAGATACGCAGTATTTT. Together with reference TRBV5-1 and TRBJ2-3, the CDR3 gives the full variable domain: KAGVTQTPRYLIKTRGQQVTLSCSPISGHRSVSWYQQTPGQGLQFLFEYFSETQRNKGNFPGRFSGRQFSNSRSEMNVSTLELGDSALYLCASRTLAGGLGDTQYFGPGTRLTVL.

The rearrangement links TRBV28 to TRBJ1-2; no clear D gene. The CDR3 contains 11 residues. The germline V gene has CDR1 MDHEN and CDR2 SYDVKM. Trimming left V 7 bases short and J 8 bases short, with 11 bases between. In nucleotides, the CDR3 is TGTGCCAGCACCCATCGAGAGGGCTACACCTTC. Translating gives CASTHREGYTF.

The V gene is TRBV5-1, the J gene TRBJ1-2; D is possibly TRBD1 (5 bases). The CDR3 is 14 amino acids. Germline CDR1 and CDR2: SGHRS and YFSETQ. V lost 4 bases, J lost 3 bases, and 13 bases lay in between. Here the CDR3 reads CASSLGPEDYGYTF. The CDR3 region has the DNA TGCGCCAGCAGCCTGGGACCTGAGGACTATGGCTACACCTTC.

CDR3 nucleotide sequence: TGTGCCAGCAGAGTCCCGGGCTCCGGGGGGTCTGGCTACACCTTC. Its protein product is CASRVPGSGGSGYTF. This chain joins TRBV6-5 and TRBJ1-2, with D perhaps TRBD1 (5 bases). The CDR3 extends over 15 amino acids. Germline V gene lookup returns CDR1 MNHEY and CDR2 SVGAGI. Trimming removed 6 bases at V and 7 bases at J, with 21 bases between.

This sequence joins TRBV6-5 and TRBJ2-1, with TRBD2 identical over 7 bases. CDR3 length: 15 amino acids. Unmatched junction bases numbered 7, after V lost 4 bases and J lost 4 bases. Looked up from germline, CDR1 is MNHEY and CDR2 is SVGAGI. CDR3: CASSFMGLQYNEQFF. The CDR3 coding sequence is TGTGCCAGCAGTTTTATGGGACTACAATACAATGAGCAGTTCTTC.

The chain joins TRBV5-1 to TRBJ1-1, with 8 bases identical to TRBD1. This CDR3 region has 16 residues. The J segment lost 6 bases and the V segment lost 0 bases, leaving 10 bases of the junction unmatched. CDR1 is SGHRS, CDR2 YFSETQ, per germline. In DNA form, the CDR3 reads TGCGCCAGCAGCTTGGCCTATCAGGGGGCGGAAGCTGAAGCTTTCTTT. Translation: CASSLAYQGAEAEAFF.

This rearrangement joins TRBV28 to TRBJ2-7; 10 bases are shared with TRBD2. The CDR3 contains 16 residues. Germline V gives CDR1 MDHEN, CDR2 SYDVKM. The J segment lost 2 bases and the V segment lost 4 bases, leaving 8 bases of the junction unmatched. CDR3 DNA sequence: TGTGCCAGCAGTTGGGGGTCCCTAGCGGGGGCCTACGAGCAGTACGTC. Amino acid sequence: CASSWGSLAGAYEQYV.

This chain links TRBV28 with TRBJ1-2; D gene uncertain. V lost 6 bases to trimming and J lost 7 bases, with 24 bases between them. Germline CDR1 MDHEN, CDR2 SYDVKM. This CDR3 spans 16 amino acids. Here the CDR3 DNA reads TGTGCCAGCAGCTCTTTGACCCTGGGCGGGCTGGGTGGCTACACCTTC. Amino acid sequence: CASSSLTLGGLGGYTF.

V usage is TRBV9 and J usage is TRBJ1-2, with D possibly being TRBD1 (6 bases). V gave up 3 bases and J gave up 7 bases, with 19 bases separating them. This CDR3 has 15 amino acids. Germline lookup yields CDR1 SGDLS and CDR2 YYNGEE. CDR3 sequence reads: CASSAFPGQGSGYTF. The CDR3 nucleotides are TGTGCCAGCAGCGCCTTCCCCGGTCAGGGGAGTGGCTACACCTTC.

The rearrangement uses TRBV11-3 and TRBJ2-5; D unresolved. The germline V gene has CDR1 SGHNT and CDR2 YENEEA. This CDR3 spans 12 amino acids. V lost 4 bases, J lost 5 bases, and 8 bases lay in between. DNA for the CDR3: TGTGCCAGCAGCTCAAACGGGGAGACCCAGTACTTC. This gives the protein CASSSNGETQYF.

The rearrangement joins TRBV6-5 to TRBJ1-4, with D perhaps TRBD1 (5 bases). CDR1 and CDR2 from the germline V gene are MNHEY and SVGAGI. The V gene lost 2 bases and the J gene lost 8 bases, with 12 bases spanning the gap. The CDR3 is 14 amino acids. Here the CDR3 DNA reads TGTGCCAGCAGTTACCAGGGTAATAAGGAAAAACTGTTTTTT. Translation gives CASSYQGNKEKLFF.

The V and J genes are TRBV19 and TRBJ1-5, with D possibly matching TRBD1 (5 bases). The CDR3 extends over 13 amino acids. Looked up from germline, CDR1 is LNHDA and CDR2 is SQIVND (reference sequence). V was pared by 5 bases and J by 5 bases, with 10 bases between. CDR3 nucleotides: TGTGCCAGTAGTGCTCAAGGGGATCAGCCCCAGCATTTT. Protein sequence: CASSAQGDQPQHF.

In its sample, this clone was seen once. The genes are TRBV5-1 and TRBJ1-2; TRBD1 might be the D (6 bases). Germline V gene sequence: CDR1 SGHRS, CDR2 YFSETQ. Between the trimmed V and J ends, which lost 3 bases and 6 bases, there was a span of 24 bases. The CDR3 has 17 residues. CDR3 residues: CASSSQGMGKASDGYTF. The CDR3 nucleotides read TGCGCCAGCAGCTCCCAGGGGATGGGGAAGGCTTCGGATGGCTACACCTTC.

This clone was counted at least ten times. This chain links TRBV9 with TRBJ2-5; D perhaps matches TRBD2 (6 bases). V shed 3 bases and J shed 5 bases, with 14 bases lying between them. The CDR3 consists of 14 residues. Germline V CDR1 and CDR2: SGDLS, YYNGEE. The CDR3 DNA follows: TGTGCCAGCAGCGGAAATAGCGGCCGGGAGACCCAGTACTTC. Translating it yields CASSGNSGRETQYF.

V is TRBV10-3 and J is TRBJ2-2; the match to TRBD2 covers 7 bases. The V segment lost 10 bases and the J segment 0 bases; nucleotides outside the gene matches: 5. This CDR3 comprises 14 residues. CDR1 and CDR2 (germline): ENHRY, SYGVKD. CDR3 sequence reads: CATAGDANTGELFF. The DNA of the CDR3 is TGTGCCACCGCGGGGGACGCGAACACCGGGGAGCTGTTTTTT.

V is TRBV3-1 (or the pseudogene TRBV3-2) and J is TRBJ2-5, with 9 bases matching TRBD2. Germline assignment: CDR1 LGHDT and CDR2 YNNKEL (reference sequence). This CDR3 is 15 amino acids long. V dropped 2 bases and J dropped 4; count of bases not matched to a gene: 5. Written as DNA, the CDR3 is TGTGCCAGCAGCCAAACCGGGACTAGCCGAGAGACCCAGTACTTC. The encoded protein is CASSQTGTSRETQYF.